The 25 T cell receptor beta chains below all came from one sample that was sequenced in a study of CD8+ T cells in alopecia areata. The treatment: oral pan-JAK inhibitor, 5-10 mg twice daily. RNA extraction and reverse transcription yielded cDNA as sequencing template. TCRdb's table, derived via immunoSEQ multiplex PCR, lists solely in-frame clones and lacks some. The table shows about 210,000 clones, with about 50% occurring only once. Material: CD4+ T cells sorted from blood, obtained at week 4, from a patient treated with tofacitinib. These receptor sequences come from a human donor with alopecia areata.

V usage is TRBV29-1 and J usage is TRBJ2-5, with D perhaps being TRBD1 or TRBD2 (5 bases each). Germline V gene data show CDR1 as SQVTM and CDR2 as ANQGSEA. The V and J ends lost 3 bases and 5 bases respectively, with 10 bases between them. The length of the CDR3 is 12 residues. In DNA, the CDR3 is TGCAGCGTTGATTTCGGGGCGGAGACCCAGTACTTC. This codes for CSVDFGAETQYF.

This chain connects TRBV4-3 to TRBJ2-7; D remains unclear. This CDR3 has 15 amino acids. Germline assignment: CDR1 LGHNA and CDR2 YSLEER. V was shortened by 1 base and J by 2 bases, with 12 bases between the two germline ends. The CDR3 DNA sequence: TGCGCCAGCAGCCAAGCACTGCAGGTTCCCTACGAGCAGTACTTC. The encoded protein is CASSQALQVPYEQYF.

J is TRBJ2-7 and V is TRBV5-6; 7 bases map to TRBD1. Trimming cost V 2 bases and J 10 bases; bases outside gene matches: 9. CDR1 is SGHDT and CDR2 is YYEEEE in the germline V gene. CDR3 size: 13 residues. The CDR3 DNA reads TGTGCCAGCAGCTTTGGGACAGAGATCTTCCAGTACTTC. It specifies CASSFGTEIFQYF.

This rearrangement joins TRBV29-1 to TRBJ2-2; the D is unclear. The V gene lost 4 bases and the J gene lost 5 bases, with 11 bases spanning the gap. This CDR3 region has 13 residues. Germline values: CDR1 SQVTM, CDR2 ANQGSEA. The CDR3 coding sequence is TGCAGCGTTGGGTACCTCTTAACCGGGGAGCTGTTTTTT. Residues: CSVGYLLTGELFF.

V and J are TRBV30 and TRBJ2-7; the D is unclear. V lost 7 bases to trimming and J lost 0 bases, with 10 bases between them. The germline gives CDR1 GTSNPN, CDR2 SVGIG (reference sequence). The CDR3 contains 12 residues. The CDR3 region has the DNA TGTGCCTCACAAGGCATCTCCTACGAGCAGTACTTC. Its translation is CASQGISYEQYF.

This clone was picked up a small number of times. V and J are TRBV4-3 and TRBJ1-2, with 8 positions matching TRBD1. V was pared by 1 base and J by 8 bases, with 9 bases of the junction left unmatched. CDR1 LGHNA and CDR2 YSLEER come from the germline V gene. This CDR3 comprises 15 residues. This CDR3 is CASSQGGGQGEGYTF. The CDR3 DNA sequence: TGCGCCAGCAGCCAAGGGGGCGGACAGGGCGAAGGCTACACCTTC.

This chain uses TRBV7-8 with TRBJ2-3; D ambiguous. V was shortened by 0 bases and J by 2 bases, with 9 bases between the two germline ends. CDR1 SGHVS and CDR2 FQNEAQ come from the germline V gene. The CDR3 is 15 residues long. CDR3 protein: CASSLAGSYTDTQYF. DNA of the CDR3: TGTGCCAGCAGCTTAGCGGGCTCTTACACAGATACGCAGTATTTT.

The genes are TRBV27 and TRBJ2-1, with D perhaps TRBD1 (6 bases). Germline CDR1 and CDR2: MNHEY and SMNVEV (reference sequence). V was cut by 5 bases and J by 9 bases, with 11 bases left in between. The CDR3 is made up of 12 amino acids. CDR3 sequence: CASSRGQFEQFF. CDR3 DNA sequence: TGTGCCAGCAGTCGCGGACAGTTTGAGCAGTTCTTC.

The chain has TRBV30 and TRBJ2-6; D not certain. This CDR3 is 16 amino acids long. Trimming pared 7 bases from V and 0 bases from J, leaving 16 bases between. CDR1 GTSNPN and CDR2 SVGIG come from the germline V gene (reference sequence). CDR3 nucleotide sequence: TGTGCCTCCCAAGGGCCATTTCTCTCTGGGGCCAACGTCCTGACTTTC. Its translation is CASQGPFLSGANVLTF.

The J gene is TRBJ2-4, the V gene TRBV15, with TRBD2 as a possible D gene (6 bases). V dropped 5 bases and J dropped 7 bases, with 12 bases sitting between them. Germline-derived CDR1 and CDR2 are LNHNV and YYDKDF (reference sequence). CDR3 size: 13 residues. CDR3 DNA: TGTGCCACCAGCCGAGTGGCGGGGAACATTCAGTACTTC. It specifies CATSRVAGNIQYF.

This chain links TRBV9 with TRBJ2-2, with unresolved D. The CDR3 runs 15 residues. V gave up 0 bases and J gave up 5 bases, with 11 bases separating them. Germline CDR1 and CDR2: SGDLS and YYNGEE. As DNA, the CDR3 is TGTGCCAGCAGCGTAGTGAGTGATGCGACCGGGGAGCTGTTTTTT. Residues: CASSVVSDATGELFF.

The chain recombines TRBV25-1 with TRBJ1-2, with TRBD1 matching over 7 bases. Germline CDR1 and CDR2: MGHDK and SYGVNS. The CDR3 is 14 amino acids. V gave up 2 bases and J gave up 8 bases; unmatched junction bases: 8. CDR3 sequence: CASSEKAGGEGYTF. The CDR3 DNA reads TGTGCCAGCAGTGAAAAGGCAGGGGGAGAGGGCTACACCTTC.

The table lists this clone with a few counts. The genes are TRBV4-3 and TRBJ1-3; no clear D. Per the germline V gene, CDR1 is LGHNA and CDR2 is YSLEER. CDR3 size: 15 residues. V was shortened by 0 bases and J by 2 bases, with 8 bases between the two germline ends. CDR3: CASSQDEGAGNTIYF. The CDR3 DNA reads TGCGCCAGCAGCCAAGATGAGGGTGCTGGAAACACCATATATTTT.

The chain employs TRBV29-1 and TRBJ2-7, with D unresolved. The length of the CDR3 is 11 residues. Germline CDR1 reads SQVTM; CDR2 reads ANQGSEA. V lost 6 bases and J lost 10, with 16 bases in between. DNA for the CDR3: TGCAGCGTCATCGAGGTTTGGGAACAGTACTTC. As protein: CSVIEVWEQYF.

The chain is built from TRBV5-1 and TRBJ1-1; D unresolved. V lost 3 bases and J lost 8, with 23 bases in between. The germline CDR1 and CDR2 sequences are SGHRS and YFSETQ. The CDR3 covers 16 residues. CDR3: CASSYGLAPRETEAFF. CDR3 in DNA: TGCGCCAGCAGCTATGGATTAGCCCCTCGGGAGACCGAAGCTTTCTTT.

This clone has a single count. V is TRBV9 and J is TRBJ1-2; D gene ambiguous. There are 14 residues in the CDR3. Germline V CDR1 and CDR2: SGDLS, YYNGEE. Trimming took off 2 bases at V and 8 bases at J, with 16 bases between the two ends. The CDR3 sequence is CASSVGEGQGGYTF. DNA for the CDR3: TGTGCCAGCAGCGTTGGTGAAGGGCAAGGAGGCTACACCTTC.

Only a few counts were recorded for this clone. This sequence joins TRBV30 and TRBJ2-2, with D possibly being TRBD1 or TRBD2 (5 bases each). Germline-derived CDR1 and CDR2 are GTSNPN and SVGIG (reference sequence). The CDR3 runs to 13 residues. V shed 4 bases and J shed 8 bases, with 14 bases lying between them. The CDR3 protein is CAWMIGAAGELFF. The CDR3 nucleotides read TGTGCCTGGATGATCGGGGCGGCGGGGGAGCTGTTTTTT.

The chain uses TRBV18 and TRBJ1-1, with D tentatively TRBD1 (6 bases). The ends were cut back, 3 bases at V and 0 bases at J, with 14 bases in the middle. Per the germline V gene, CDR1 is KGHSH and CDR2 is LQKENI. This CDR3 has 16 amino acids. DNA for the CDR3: TGTGCCAGCTCACCGCTAAAGACAGGAATGAACACTGAAGCTTTCTTT. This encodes CASSPLKTGMNTEAFF.

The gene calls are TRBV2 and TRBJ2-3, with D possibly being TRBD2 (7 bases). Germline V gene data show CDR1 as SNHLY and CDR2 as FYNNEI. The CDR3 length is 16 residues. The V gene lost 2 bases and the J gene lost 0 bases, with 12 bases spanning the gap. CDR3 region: CASSEWGGPSTDTQYF. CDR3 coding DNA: TGTGCCAGCAGTGAATGGGGGGGGCCTAGCACAGATACGCAGTATTTT.

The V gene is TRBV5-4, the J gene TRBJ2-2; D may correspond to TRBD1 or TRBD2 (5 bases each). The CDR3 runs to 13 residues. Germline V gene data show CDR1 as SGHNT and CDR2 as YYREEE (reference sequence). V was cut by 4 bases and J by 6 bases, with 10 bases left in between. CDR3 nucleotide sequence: TGTGCCAGCAGCCCGCAGGGACCCGGGGAGCTGTTTTTT. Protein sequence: CASSPQGPGELFF.

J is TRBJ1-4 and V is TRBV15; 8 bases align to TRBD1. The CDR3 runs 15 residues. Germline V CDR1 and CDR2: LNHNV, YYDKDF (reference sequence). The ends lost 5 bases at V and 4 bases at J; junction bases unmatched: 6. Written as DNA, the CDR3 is TGTGCCACCAGCGACCCACAGGGGGGTAATGAAAAACTGTTTTTT. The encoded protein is CATSDPQGGNEKLFF.

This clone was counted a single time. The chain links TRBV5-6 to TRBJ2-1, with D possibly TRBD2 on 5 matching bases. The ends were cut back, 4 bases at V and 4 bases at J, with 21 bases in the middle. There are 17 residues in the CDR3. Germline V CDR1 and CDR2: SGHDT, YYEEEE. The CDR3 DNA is TGTGCCAGCAGCGTAAACCTTCTAGCTGGGGTTTACAATGAGCAGTTCTTC. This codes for CASSVNLLAGVYNEQFF. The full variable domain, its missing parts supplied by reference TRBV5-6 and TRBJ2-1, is DAGVTQSPTHLIKTRGQQVTLRCSPKSGHDTVSWYQQALGQGPQFIFQYYEEEERQRGNFPDRFSGHQFPNYSSELNVNALLLGDSALYLCASSVNLLAGVYNEQFFGPGTRLTVL.

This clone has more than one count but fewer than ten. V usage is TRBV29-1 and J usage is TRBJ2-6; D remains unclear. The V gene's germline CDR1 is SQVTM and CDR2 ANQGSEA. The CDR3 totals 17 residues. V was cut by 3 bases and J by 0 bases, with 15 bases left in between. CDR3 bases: TGCAGCGTTGATTCTGGGAACTCGATCTCTGGGGCCAACGTCCTGACTTTC. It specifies CSVDSGNSISGANVLTF. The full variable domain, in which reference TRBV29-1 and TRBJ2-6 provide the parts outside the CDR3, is SAVISQKPSRDICQRGTSLTIQCQVDSQVTMMFWYRQQPGQSLTLIATANQGSEATYESGFVIDKFPISRPNLTFSTLTVSNMSPEDSSIYLCSVDSGNSISGANVLTFGAGSRLTVL.

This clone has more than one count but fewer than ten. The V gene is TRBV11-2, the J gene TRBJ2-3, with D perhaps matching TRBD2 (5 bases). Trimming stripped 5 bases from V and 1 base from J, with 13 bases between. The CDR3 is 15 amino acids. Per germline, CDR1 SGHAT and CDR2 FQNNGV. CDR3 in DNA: TGTGCCAGCAGCCCCGGCAGGCGGGGCACAGATACGCAGTATTTT. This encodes CASSPGRRGTDTQYF.

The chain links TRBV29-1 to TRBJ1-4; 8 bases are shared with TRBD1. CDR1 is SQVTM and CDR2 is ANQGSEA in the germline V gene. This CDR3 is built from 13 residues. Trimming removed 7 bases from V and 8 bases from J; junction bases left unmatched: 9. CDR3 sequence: CSARAGGEEKLFF. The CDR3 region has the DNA TGCAGCGCCAGAGCAGGGGGCGAGGAAAAACTGTTTTTT.